Following are 13 T cell receptor beta chains from one sample sequenced in a study of T cells in Graves' hyperthyroidism and ophthalmopathy. The investigators amplified TCR beta CDR3 regions from RNA transcripts. In the first-round RT-PCR of the TCR CDR3, the HTBI primer set was used. MiXCR was run by TCRdb on the multiplex PCR reads, yielding one entry per CDR3 protein. The table has 650,000 to 800,000 distinct CDR3 sequences, approximately 42% seen once. Sequencing was done on a sample of peripheral blood or thyroid tissue (not recorded which). These receptors were collected from an adult man with Graves' disease, either hyperthyroidism or ophthalmopathy (not recorded which).

Worth noting for this clonotype: The CDR3 end shows no conserved phenylalanine or tryptophan, and so a read error is likely. This rearrangement joins TRBV5-1 to TRBJ1-1; tentative D call: TRBD1 (6 bases). This CDR3 is built from 14 residues. Per the germline V gene, CDR1 is SGHRS and CDR2 is YFSETQ. Trimming cost V 6 bases and J 5 bases, with 17 bases left between them. The CDR3 DNA is TGCGCCAGCACTCCGGGACACAGGGATACTGAAGCTTTCCTT. Its protein is CASTPGHRDTEAFL.

A word on this clonotype: A much larger clone lies a single base off, so this may be a read error. The chain couples TRBV7-8 to TRBJ1-6; a weak D match, TRBD1 (5 bases). Germline assignment: CDR1 SGHVS and CDR2 FQNEAQ. The germline V and J ends were trimmed by 5 bases and 7 bases, with 9 bases remaining between them. The CDR3 extends over 13 amino acids. In nucleotides, the CDR3 is TGTGCCAGCAGCCCCAGGGAGAATTCACCCCTCCACTTT. This translates into CASSPRENSPLHF.

The genes are TRBV2 and TRBJ1-4; D may be TRBD1 (6 bases). There are 16 residues in the CDR3. Trimming removed 3 bases at V and 15 bases at J, with 26 bases between. CDR1 SNHLY and CDR2 FYNNEI come from the germline V gene. The DNA for the CDR3 is TGTGCCAGCAGTGAGAGCAGGGGACCCGGAGGCTCGAGGGTGTTTTTT. Translated: CASSESRGPGGSRVFF.

This clonotype was picked up many times. The chain recombines TRBV29-1 with TRBJ1-2; D gene unclear. The CDR3 extends over 14 amino acids. The germline V gene encodes CDR1 SQVTM and CDR2 ANQGSEA. V lost 4 bases, J lost 4 bases, and 16 bases lay in between. CDR3 nucleotide sequence: TGCAGCGTTGTTCCAGGCTCCTTGGGCTATGGCTACACCTTC. It encodes CSVVPGSLGYGYTF.

This sequence joins TRBV7-9 and TRBJ1-1; a possible D gene is TRBD1 (5 bases). This CDR3 is built from 15 residues. V lost 5 bases to trimming and J lost 0 bases, with 13 bases between them. Germline loops: CDR1 SEHNR, CDR2 FQNEAQ (reference sequence). CDR3: CASSPPGGLNTEAFF. CDR3 DNA: TGTGCCAGCAGCCCACCCGGGGGACTGAACACTGAAGCTTTCTTT.

The CDR3 nucleotides read TGTGCCAGCAGTCCCTGGTCCACAGATCAGCCCCAGCATTTT. The encoded protein is CASSPWSTDQPQHF. The rearrangement links TRBV2 to TRBJ1-5; D call uncertain. The CDR3 runs 14 residues. Trimming stripped 5 bases from V and 5 bases from J, with 13 bases between. Germline V CDR1 and CDR2: SNHLY, FYNNEI.

The V gene is TRBV19, the J gene TRBJ1-1; 9 bases are a match to TRBD1. The trim removed 4 bases at V and 4 bases at J, leaving 10 bases unmatched. The germline gives CDR1 LNHDA, CDR2 SQIVND (reference sequence). The CDR3 has 16 residues. CDR3: CASSTNRDREVTEAFF. Written as DNA, the CDR3 is TGTGCCAGTAGTACCAACCGGGACAGGGAGGTCACTGAAGCTTTCTTT.

This rearrangement joins TRBV2 to TRBJ1-5, with 10 bases fitting TRBD1. Germline V gene sequence: CDR1 SNHLY, CDR2 FYNNEI. The CDR3 is 18 residues long. V shed 7 bases, J shed 3 bases, and the junction held 15 bases outside the gene matches. CDR3 sequence (DNA): TGTGCCAGCACCACACCCGAGGGGACAGGGGCCTACAATCAGCCCCAGCATTTT. It translates to CASTTPEGTGAYNQPQHF.

This chain uses TRBV20-1 with TRBJ1-2; D not resolved. The germline CDR1 and CDR2 sequences are DFQATT and SNEGSKA (reference sequence). V lost 1 base and J 10 bases, leaving 13 bases between the germline ends. CDR3 length: 12 residues. CDR3 coding DNA: TGCAGTGCTAGAGTTGGAGTGGGAGTCTACACCTTC. Amino acids: CSARVGVGVYTF.

This clonotype has only a few counts. The chain uses TRBV7-9 and TRBJ2-7; no clear D gene. CDR3 length equals 15 residues. The germline gives CDR1 SEHNR, CDR2 FQNEAQ (reference sequence). V lost 5 bases and J 2 bases, leaving 16 bases between the germline ends. The CDR3 protein is CASSPPSPKPYEQYF. As DNA, the CDR3 is TGTGCCAGCAGCCCCCCTAGTCCTAAACCCTACGAGCAGTACTTC.

The chain has TRBV20-1 and TRBJ2-7; 7 bases agree with TRBD2. The J segment lost 3 bases and the V segment lost 1 base, leaving 6 bases of the junction unmatched. This CDR3 spans 14 amino acids. The germline CDR1 and CDR2 sequences are DFQATT and SNEGSKA (reference sequence). In DNA, the CDR3 is TGCAGTGCTAGAGTGGCGGGGGTCGTCTACGAGCAGTACTTC. Protein: CSARVAGVVYEQYF.

The J gene is TRBJ2-5, the V gene TRBV11-2, with a weak D call TRBD1 (5 bases). Trimming removed 0 bases from V and 7 bases from J, with 15 bases in between. Germline-derived CDR1 and CDR2 are SGHAT and FQNNGV. The CDR3 totals 15 residues. CDR3 sequence reads: CASSLDGQGKGTQYF. In DNA form, the CDR3 reads TGTGCCAGCAGCTTAGATGGTCAGGGTAAAGGGACCCAGTACTTC.

Remarks on this clonotype: This may arise from a read error, as a much more abundant clone is one base away. The V gene is TRBV10-3, the J gene TRBJ2-5; D ambiguous. The germline V gene has CDR1 ENHRY and CDR2 SYGVKD. This CDR3 region has 13 residues. Trimming pared 2 bases from V and 5 bases from J, leaving 9 bases between. The chain's CDR3 is CAISEANWETQYF. The DNA for the CDR3 is TGTGCCATCAGTGAGGCGAACTGGGAGACCCAGTACTTC.